This T cell receptor (beta chain) stems from a study of T cell responses to AZD1222 COVID-19 vaccine. Profiled with immunoSEQ multiplex PCR; TCRdb holds only in-frame clones, not every one. The sample lists some 160,000 clones; roughly 92% were seen once. The sequence came from an adult in good health. The sequenced sample was peripheral blood, obtained on day 0 of AZD1222 vaccination.

The CDR3 sequence is CAWSYQGQKYEQYF. In nucleotides, the CDR3 is TGTGCCTGGAGTTACCAGGGACAGAAGTACGAGCAGTACTTC. The gene calls are TRBV30 and TRBJ2-7; the match to TRBD1 covers 7 bases. V shed 2 bases, J shed 4 bases, and the junction held 8 bases outside the gene matches. CDR1 and CDR2 (germline): GTSNPN, SVGIG (reference sequence). This CDR3 contains 14 residues.